This T cell receptor (beta chain) derives from a study of T cell repertoires in cytomegalovirus infection. Study-wide findings and caveats: HLA-C-restricted CMV-specific TCR beta clonotypes were dominant in the ex vivo response.

To note about this clonotype: Its antigen remains unknown.

The CDR3 covers 14 residues. The V gene end was trimmed by 10 bases and the J gene end by 2 bases; junction bases not matched to a gene: 8. CDR1 MNHNS and CDR2 SASEGT come from the germline V gene. Each CDR3 protein is one row after TCRdb ran MiXCR on the reads. This table has some 400,000 distinct CDR3 sequences, roughly 31% appearing once. The chain carries TRBV6-1 and TRBJ2-3, with 8 nucleotides matching TRBD2. Sequencing input: PBMCs. The sequence derives from a human donor in good health (CMV status not recorded). Some clones in this sample may be carry-over from other donors' samples. The CDR3 loop is CATNEAGATDTQYF. The CDR3 DNA is TGTGCCACCAATGAAGCGGGGGCCACAGATACGCAGTATTTT.